This record covers a single TCR beta chain. Its target is not known. This record belongs to a study of cytotoxic CD8 clonotypes in ibrutinib-treated CLL. Regarding the study as a whole: Clonality was higher at baseline than in age-matched healthy donors and tracked circulating CD8+ T-cell counts.

V was shortened by 0 bases and J by 3 bases, with 6 bases between the two germline ends. The CDR3 extends over 13 amino acids. Germline lookup yields CDR1 SGHRS and CDR2 YFSETQ. The repertoire was sequenced with immunoSEQ multiplex PCR; TCRdb's copy has only in-frame clones and lacks some. Of fewer than 300,000 clones detected, 70% to 80% appear once; the ten largest clones hold about 5.3%. The receptor was isolated from a human donor with chronic lymphocytic leukemia. This sequence joins TRBV5-1 and TRBJ1-2; D remains ambiguous. This sample comprised PBMCs, obtained at disease progression, from a patient treated with ibrutinib. The CDR3 bases are TGCGCCAGCAGCTTGGAGGTTTACTATGGCTACACCTTC. Amino acid sequence: CASSLEVYYGYTF.